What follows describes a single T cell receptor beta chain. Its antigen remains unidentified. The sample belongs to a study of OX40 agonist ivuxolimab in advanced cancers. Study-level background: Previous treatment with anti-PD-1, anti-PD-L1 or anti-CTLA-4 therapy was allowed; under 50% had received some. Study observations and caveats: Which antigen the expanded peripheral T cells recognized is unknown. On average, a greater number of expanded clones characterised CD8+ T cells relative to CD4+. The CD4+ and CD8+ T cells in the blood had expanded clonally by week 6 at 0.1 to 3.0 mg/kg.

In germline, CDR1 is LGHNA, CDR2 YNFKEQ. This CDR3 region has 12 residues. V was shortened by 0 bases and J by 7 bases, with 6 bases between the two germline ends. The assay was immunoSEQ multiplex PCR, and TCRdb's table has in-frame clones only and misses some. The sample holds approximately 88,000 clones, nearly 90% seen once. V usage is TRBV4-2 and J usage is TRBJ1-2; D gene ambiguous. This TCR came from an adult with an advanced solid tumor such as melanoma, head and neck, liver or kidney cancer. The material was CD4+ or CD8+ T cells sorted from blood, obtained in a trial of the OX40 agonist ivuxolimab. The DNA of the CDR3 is TGTGCCAGCAGCCAAGACGGAGGTGGCTACACCTTC. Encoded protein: CASSQDGGGYTF.